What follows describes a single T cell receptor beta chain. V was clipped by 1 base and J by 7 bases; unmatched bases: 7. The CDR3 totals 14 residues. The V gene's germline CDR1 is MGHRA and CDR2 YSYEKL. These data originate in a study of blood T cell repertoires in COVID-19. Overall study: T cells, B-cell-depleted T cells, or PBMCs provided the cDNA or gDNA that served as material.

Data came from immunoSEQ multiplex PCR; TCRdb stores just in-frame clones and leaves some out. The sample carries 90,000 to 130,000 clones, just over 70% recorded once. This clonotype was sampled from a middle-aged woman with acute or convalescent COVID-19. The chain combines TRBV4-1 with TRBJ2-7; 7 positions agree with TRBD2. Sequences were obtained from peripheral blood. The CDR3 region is CASSQGPSGGEQYF. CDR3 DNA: TGCGCCAGCAGCCAAGGGCCGTCGGGAGGAGAGCAGTACTTC.